Sequencing of this T cell receptor beta chain was carried out in a study of tumor-infiltrating lymphocytes in primary liver carcinoma. Study-wide background: Stage T1-T3 N0M0 and a size of about 4.2 to 10 cm characterized the tumors.

This clonotype was recorded once. No antigen is known for it. The study, taken as a whole, reports: No comparison of CD4+ and CD8+ repertoires was made, since the samples were bulk unsorted. Overlap between tumor regions exceeded overlap of tumor with adjacent tissue or blood.

Total RNA (approximately 450 ng) served as template for TCR beta cDNA synthesis primed by a constant-region primer. ARM-PCR, slightly modified, supplied the TCR beta libraries through three nested multiplex PCR rounds. Rounds one and two of PCR, each of 10 cycles, were primed with TRBV1-TRBV30 forward primers and a C-beta reverse primer. MiXCR, applied by TCRdb to the multiplex PCR reads, yields one record per CDR3 protein. This sample carries under 200,000 distinct CDR3 sequences, 65% of them seen once, and the ten largest clones take roughly 6.4%. Unsorted whole blood served as the source of blood RNA, and germline DNA was extracted as well. Trimming removed 4 bases from V and 4 bases from J, with 16 bases in between. Germline CDR1 MDHEN, CDR2 SYDVKM. The CDR3 sequence is 15 residues long.

Sequenced sample: peripheral blood. V usage is TRBV28 and J usage is TRBJ1-2; no clear D. The clonotype was recovered from a woman between 55 and 75 years old with primary liver carcinoma and hepatitis B virus infection. DNA of the CDR3: TGTGCCAGCAGTTGGGCCTTGGGAGGAACCTATGGCTACACCTTC. Amino acid sequence: CASSWALGGTYGYTF.